The clone carrying this T cell receptor (beta chain) was seen just once. Its antigen is undetermined. The germline V gene encodes CDR1 SGHAT and CDR2 FQNNGV. V was clipped by 6 bases and J by 10 bases, with 13 bases between them. The CDR3 loop spans 12 amino acids. Reverse transcription of all isolated RNA meant that expressed TCRB transcripts were sequenced. Repertoires were generated with immunoSEQ multiplex PCR, while TCRdb's copy carries only in-frame clones and drops some. The data contain approximately 120,000 clones, about 40% of them singletons. The data derive from a study of beta chain features in type 1 diabetes. Study overall: Taken together, all samples contributed 90 million to 140 million examined sorted cells. Study outcomes and limitations: In comparison with healthy donors, patients had naive, central memory and Treg TCRB repertoires that appeared more similar. VDJ junctions from type 1 diabetes patients carried fewer insertions and larger deletions. Patients with Type 1 diabetes showed moderately but significantly shorter TCRB CDR3s in all four CD4+ subsets.

The chain uses TRBV11-2 and TRBJ2-1, with unresolved D. The sequence derives from a woman younger than 30 in good health. The sample was stem cell memory CD4+ T cells from blood. The CDR3 DNA sequence: TGTGCCAGCAGTTCGAGACTTGGCGAGCAGTTCTTC. This codes for CASSSRLGEQFF.